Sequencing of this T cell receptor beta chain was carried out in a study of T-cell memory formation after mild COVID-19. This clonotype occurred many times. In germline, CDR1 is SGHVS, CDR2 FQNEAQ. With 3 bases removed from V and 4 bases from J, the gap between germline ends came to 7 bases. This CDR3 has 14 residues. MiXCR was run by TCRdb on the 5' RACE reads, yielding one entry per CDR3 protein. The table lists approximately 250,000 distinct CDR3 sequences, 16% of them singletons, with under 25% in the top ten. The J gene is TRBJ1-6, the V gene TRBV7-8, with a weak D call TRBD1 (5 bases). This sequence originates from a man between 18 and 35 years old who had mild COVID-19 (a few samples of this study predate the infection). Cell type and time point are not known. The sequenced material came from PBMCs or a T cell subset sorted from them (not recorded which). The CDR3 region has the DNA TGTGCCAGCAGCTTTTGGGGGTATAATTCACCCCTCCACTTT. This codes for CASSFWGYNSPLHF. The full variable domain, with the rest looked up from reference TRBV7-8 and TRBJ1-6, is GAGVSQSPRYKVAKRGQDVALRCDPISGHVSLFWYQQALGQGPEFLTYFQNEAQLDKSGLPSDRFFAERPEGSVSTLKIQRTQQEDSAVYLCASSFWGYNSPLHFGNGTRLTVT.